One sample yielded the 29 T cell receptor beta chains listed below, sequenced in a study of regulatory and conventional T cells in RAG deficiency. TCRdb's copy holds only in-frame clones and misses some; the assay was immunoSEQ multiplex PCR. The table records under 15,000 clones, approximately 93% of them present only once. Blood CD4+ CD25-high CD127-low regulatory T cells supplied the genomic DNA template. The same specimen was also included in a second study, on regulatory T cells. That work adds: Primers: 52 TRBV forward and 13 TRBJ reverse.

The sequencing sample was made of CD127- CD25+ CD4+ Tregs sorted from blood. The receptors shown here come from a human donor in good health.

The J gene is TRBJ2-3, the V gene TRBV7-6; D gene unclear. The CDR3 covers 14 residues. CDR1 is SGHVS, CDR2 FNYEAQ, per germline. Trimming removed 5 bases from V and 1 base from J, with 10 bases in between. CDR3 loop: CASSPRLGTDTQYF. Written as DNA, the CDR3 is TGTGCCAGCAGCCCCCGGTTGGGCACAGATACGCAGTATTTT.

The chain uses TRBV2 and TRBJ2-7, with D possibly being TRBD1 (6 bases). CDR1 is SNHLY, CDR2 FYNNEI, per germline. With 8 bases removed from V and 2 bases from J, the gap between germline ends came to 13 bases. CDR3 length: 13 residues. The DNA of the CDR3 is TGTGCCAGCCGAGGACAGCCCCCCTACGAGCAGTACTTC. Amino acid sequence: CASRGQPPYEQYF.

The rearrangement joins TRBV7-3 to TRBJ2-1; D is perhaps TRBD2 (5 bases). The CDR3 spans 15 residues. V lost 4 bases and J lost 6, with 16 bases in between. Germline CDR1 reads SGHTA; CDR2 reads FQGTGA. The CDR3 DNA reads TGTGCCAGCAGCTCACAGACTGGACTCGTCAATGAGCAGTTCTTC. Translated: CASSSQTGLVNEQFF.

The rearrangement joins TRBV5-5 to TRBJ2-5; no firm D call. The germline V gene has CDR1 SGHKS and CDR2 YYEKEE (reference sequence). V was pared by 4 bases and J by 7 bases, with 17 bases between. The CDR3 runs 14 residues. CDR3 region: CASSHLAVGATQYF. As DNA, the CDR3 is TGTGCCAGCAGCCACTTGGCAGTGGGCGCGACCCAGTACTTC. The full variable domain, in which reference TRBV5-5 and TRBJ2-5 provide the parts outside the CDR3, is DAGVTQSPTHLIKTRGQQVTLRCSPISGHKSVSWYQQVLGQGPQFIFQYYEKEERGRGNFPDRFSARQFPNYSSELNVNALLLGDSALYLCASSHLAVGATQYFGPGTRLLVL.

The rearrangement uses TRBV7-9 and TRBJ2-5; D might be TRBD2 (5 bases). Germline V gene lookup returns CDR1 SEHNR and CDR2 FQNEAQ (reference sequence). The CDR3 is 14 residues long. With 6 bases removed from V and 1 base from J, the gap between germline ends came to 12 bases. The DNA of the CDR3 is TGTGCCAGCAGTCGGAGGACGGGCCAAGAGACCCAGTACTTC. This encodes CASSRRTGQETQYF.

This clone has just one count. The chain carries TRBV6-5 and TRBJ2-3; 10 bases align to TRBD1. V dropped 3 bases and J dropped 5; count of bases not matched to a gene: 8. Germline-derived CDR1 and CDR2 are MNHEY and SVGAGI. There are 16 residues in the CDR3. CDR3 amino acids: CASSYTGTGVGDTQYF. CDR3 in DNA: TGTGCCAGCAGTTATACCGGGACAGGGGTTGGAGATACGCAGTATTTT.

This clone appeared a single time. The chain has TRBV27 and TRBJ2-7; a possible D gene is TRBD2 (6 bases). The V end lost 8 bases, the J end lost 2 bases, and 19 bases lay between the germline ends. The CDR3 contains 15 residues. Germline CDR1 reads MNHEY; CDR2 reads SMNVEV (reference sequence). The CDR3 coding sequence is TGTGCCAGCCAAATATACGGGACTGCTCCCTACGAGCAGTACTTC. Translated, it gives CASQIYGTAPYEQYF.

This clone was observed a single time. The chain uses TRBV5-1 and TRBJ2-5, with 15 nucleotides matching TRBD2. Germline assignment: CDR1 SGHRS and CDR2 YFSETQ. The J segment lost 1 base and the V segment lost 0 bases, leaving 4 bases of the junction unmatched. This CDR3 is built from 18 residues. The CDR3 sequence: CASSLARTSGGAQETQYF. The CDR3 coding sequence is TGCGCCAGCAGCTTGGCCCGGACTAGCGGGGGGGCCCAAGAGACCCAGTACTTC.

The rearrangement links TRBV6-5 to TRBJ2-2; 7 nucleotides align to TRBD1. The CDR3 is made up of 15 amino acids. The germline V gene encodes CDR1 MNHEY and CDR2 SVGAGI. J gave up 4 bases and V 7 bases, and 9 bases lay outside the gene matches. The DNA for the CDR3 is TGTGCCAGCACCAAGGGGGCGCCTCGCACCGGGGAGCTGTTTTTT. It yields the protein CASTKGAPRTGELFF.

The CDR3 bases are TGTGCCAGTAGTATTCCTCGGACAGGTACCTACAATGAGCAGTTCTTC. Its translation is CASSIPRTGTYNEQFF. The chain is built from TRBV19 and TRBJ2-1, with 7 bases matching TRBD1. Trimming at V came to 3 bases and at J to 2 bases, leaving 7 bases not matched to a gene. Germline V gives CDR1 LNHDA, CDR2 SQIVND (reference sequence). The CDR3 is 16 residues long. Complete variable domain (other parts from reference TRBV19 and TRBJ2-1): DGGITQSPKYLFRKEGQNVTLSCEQNLNHDAMYWYRQDPGQGLRLIYYSQIVNDFQKGDIAEGYSVSREKKESFPLTVTSAQKNPTAFYLCASSIPRTGTYNEQFFGPGTRLTVL.

CDR3 in amino acids: CASSRQLVRMNTEAFF. The CDR3 DNA reads as TGTGCCAGCAGCCGACAGCTCGTAAGGATGAACACTGAAGCTTTCTTT. The chain recombines TRBV4-2 with TRBJ1-1; D may be TRBD1 (5 bases). Trimming removed 4 bases from V and 0 bases from J, with 15 bases in between. From germline, CDR1 is LGHNA and CDR2 YNFKEQ. This CDR3 comprises 16 residues.

This chain links TRBV5-1 with TRBJ2-1; D remains unclear. The germline gives CDR1 SGHRS, CDR2 YFSETQ. Deletions cut 0 bases from V and 2 bases from J, with 15 bases between. The CDR3 runs to 17 residues. The CDR3 loop reads CASSLASKAGAYNEQFF. The DNA for the CDR3 is TGCGCCAGCAGCTTGGCCTCAAAAGCCGGTGCCTACAATGAGCAGTTCTTC.

The rearrangement uses TRBV7-9 and TRBJ1-4, with D possibly being TRBD1 (6 bases). Germline V gene data show CDR1 as SEHNR and CDR2 as FQNEAQ (reference sequence). This CDR3 spans 14 amino acids. V was trimmed by 5 bases and J by 8 bases, leaving 15 bases between them. The CDR3 spells CASSAGGPREKLFF. DNA of the CDR3: TGTGCCAGCAGCGCCGGGGGGCCCCGAGAAAAACTGTTTTTT.

The CDR3, as DNA: TGCGCCAGCAGTCCGGGGACAGGGGCTTCCTCTGGAAACACCATATATTTT. It specifies CASSPGTGASSGNTIYF. The chain combines TRBV23-1 with TRBJ1-3; 10 nucleotides match TRBD1. TRBV23-1 is noted as an ORF with a role that remains uncertain. Trimming removed 4 bases from V and 0 bases from J; junction bases left unmatched: 6. The length of the CDR3 is 17 residues.

The chain joins TRBV6-5 to TRBJ2-2; D perhaps matches TRBD2 (5 bases). CDR1 is MNHEY and CDR2 is SVGAGI in the germline V gene. The ends were cut back, 2 bases at V and 0 bases at J, with 7 bases in the middle. The length of the CDR3 is 15 residues. CDR3 loop: CASSYERPNTGELFF. In DNA, the CDR3 is TGTGCCAGCAGTTACGAGCGGCCGAACACCGGGGAGCTGTTTTTT.

There are a few counts of this clone. The chain employs TRBV10-2 and TRBJ1-3; no firm D call. Per the germline V gene, CDR1 is WSHSY and CDR2 is SAAADI. V lost 10 bases, J lost 4 bases, and 14 bases lay in between. The CDR3 spans 13 residues. CDR3 DNA: TGCGCCACACGGGTCGGCGGCGGAAACACCATATATTTT. Translating gives CATRVGGGNTIYF.

The chain combines TRBV10-2 with TRBJ2-7; maybe TRBD1 (6 bases). The V gene's germline CDR1 is WSHSY and CDR2 SAAADI. The CDR3 totals 15 residues. Trimming pared 5 bases from V and 0 bases from J, leaving 14 bases between. For the CDR3, the DNA is TGCGCCAGCAGTCCTACAGGGATTATCTCCTACGAGCAGTACTTC. Translated: CASSPTGIISYEQYF.

The gene calls are TRBV4-1 and TRBJ1-1, with TRBD1 as a possible D gene (6 bases). The CDR3 extends over 17 amino acids. Germline V lookup: CDR1 MGHRA, CDR2 YSYEKL. The V end lost 0 bases, the J end lost 4 bases, and 18 bases lay between the germline ends. The CDR3 sequence: CASSQDHGFGRGTEAFF. The DNA of the CDR3 is TGCGCCAGCAGCCAAGATCATGGTTTTGGCAGGGGCACTGAAGCTTTCTTT.

The chain combines TRBV7-9 with TRBJ1-2; D is unclear. This CDR3 has 13 amino acids. Germline CDR1 SEHNR, CDR2 FQNEAQ (reference sequence). The germline V and J ends were trimmed by 0 bases and 6 bases, with 8 bases remaining between them. In DNA, the CDR3 is TGTGCCAGCAGCTTAGCAGGAGTTGATGGCTACACCTTC. It translates to CASSLAGVDGYTF. Full variable domain (outside the CDR3, taken from reference TRBV7-9 and TRBJ1-2): DTGVSQNPRHKITKRGQNVTFRCDPISEHNRLYWYRQTLGQGPEFLTYFQNEAQLEKSRLLSDRFSAERPKGSFSTLEIQRTEQGDSAMYLCASSLAGVDGYTFGSGTRLTVV.

The chain joins TRBV7-3 to TRBJ2-6; 7 nucleotides align to TRBD1. Germline V gene sequence: CDR1 SGHTA, CDR2 FQGTGA. V shed 1 base, J shed 0 bases, and the junction held 3 bases outside the gene matches. There are 17 residues in the CDR3. CDR3 nucleotide sequence: TGTGCCAGCAGCTTAAGAGGGGGCGGCTCTGGGGCCAACGTCCTGACTTTC. Translation: CASSLRGGGSGANVLTF. The variable domain in full, completed from reference TRBV7-3 and TRBJ2-6, reads GAGVSQTPSNKVTEKGKYVELRCDPISGHTALYWYRQSLGQGPEFLIYFQGTGAADDSGLPNDRFFAVRPEGSVSTLKIQRTERGDSAVYLCASSLRGGGSGANVLTFGAGSRLTVL.

The chain joins TRBV21-1 to TRBJ1-2; no DNA check was done on the table's D call, TRBD1. TRBV21-1 is recorded as a pseudogene. The CDR3 has 14 amino acids. CDR3 DNA: TGTGCCAGCAGCAAAAAGACAGCTAACTATGGCTACACCTTC. This translates into CASSKKTANYGYTF.

The V call is TRBV5-8, the J call TRBJ2-3, with 9 positions matching TRBD2. This CDR3 is built from 17 residues. After removal of 6 bases from V and 2 bases from J, the junction contained 13 bases not matched to a gene. CDR1 is SGHTS, CDR2 YDEGEE, per germline. The CDR3 here is CASNKRLAVLNTDTQYF. The CDR3 nucleotides read TGTGCCAGCAACAAGAGACTAGCGGTACTTAACACAGATACGCAGTATTTT.

This chain connects TRBV6-1 to TRBJ1-1; D ambiguous. The CDR3 contains 13 residues. V was trimmed by 4 bases and J by 1 base, leaving 7 bases between them. Germline values: CDR1 MNHNS, CDR2 SASEGT. CDR3 sequence: CASSGWQNTEAFF. Written as DNA, the CDR3 is TGTGCCAGCAGTGGATGGCAGAACACTGAAGCTTTCTTT.

CDR3 sequence reads: CASPWTSGGAGSYNEQFF. The CDR3 DNA is TGTGCCAGCCCGTGGACTAGCGGGGGGGCAGGTTCCTACAATGAGCAGTTCTTC. The V gene is TRBV2, the J gene TRBJ2-1, with 15 bases matching TRBD2. Trimming cost V 8 bases and J 1 base; bases outside gene matches: 9. Germline V gives CDR1 SNHLY, CDR2 FYNNEI. The CDR3 is made up of 18 amino acids.

The chain couples TRBV7-9 to TRBJ2-7, with D maybe TRBD1 (6 bases). Germline CDR1 SEHNR, CDR2 FQNEAQ (reference sequence). This CDR3 has 15 residues. The V gene lost 1 base and the J gene lost 2 bases, with 12 bases spanning the gap. In DNA, the CDR3 is TGTGCCAGCAGCTTAGTAGTTGCAGGGGCCTACGAGCAGTACTTC. Amino acid sequence: CASSLVVAGAYEQYF.

V gene TRBV30 combines with J gene TRBJ1-2; no clear D. V shed 8 bases and J shed 8 bases, with 12 bases lying between them. The CDR3 runs to 10 residues. Germline V gene lookup returns CDR1 GTSNPN and CDR2 SVGIG (reference sequence). In DNA form, the CDR3 reads TGTGCCCACAACCGAGGGGGCTACACCTTC. The encoded protein is CAHNRGGYTF.

The CDR3 reads CASSFGQGRGYTF. The CDR3, as DNA: TGTGCCAGCAGCTTTGGACAGGGTCGGGGCTACACCTTC. This sequence joins TRBV13 and TRBJ1-2, with TRBD1 matching over 8 bases. The germline gives CDR1 PRHDT, CDR2 FYEKMQ (reference sequence). The CDR3 extends over 13 amino acids. Unmatched junction bases numbered 5, after V lost 3 bases and J lost 8 bases.

This sequence joins TRBV2 and TRBJ1-5; the D gene is possibly TRBD1 (6 bases). The CDR3 covers 15 residues. The germline CDR1 and CDR2 sequences are SNHLY and FYNNEI. V lost 3 bases, J lost 7 bases, and 16 bases lay in between. CDR3 protein: CASSESARGSQPQHF. In nucleotides, the CDR3 is TGTGCCAGCAGTGAGAGCGCCAGGGGAAGCCAGCCCCAGCATTTT. Full variable domain (missing parts from reference TRBV2 and TRBJ1-5): EPEVTQTPSHQVTQMGQEVILRCVPISNHLYFYWYRQILGQKVEFLVSFYNNEISEKSEIFDDQFSVERPDGSNFTLKIRSTKLEDSAMYFCASSESARGSQPQHFGDGTRLSIL.

This sequence joins TRBV18 and TRBJ2-1, with D possibly TRBD1 on 5 matching bases. Looked up from germline, CDR1 is KGHSH and CDR2 is LQKENI. The CDR3 totals 20 residues. Trimming stripped 0 bases from V and 5 bases from J, with 26 bases between. CDR3: CASSPPRTGPFSSSNNEQFF. DNA for the CDR3: TGTGCCAGCTCACCACCGAGAACAGGCCCTTTTAGCTCCTCGAACAATGAGCAGTTCTTC.